This TCR beta chain was obtained from a study of T cell repertoires in cytomegalovirus infection. Study background: Recently identified HLA-C-restricted CMV epitopes were among the peptides used. Study-wide points: Public TCR beta family frequency separated CMV-and-HLA carriers, including in an independent cohort.

V was clipped by 1 base and J by 5 bases, with 9 bases between them. The CDR3 spans 14 residues. CDR1 and CDR2 from the germline V gene are SGHVS and FQNEAQ. As regards this clonotype: The antigen remains unidentified.

TCRdb analysed the reads with MiXCR anew, one entry per CDR3 protein. The repertoire holds 45,000 to 50,000 distinct CDR3 sequences, with about a fifth as singletons. The receptor was derived from a human donor in good health (CMV status not recorded). Some clones in this sample may be carry-over from other donors' samples. Sequencing was performed on CD8+ T cells from cultured PBMCs, taken from culture after CMV antigen stimulation. This chain uses TRBV7-8 with TRBJ2-1; TRBD1 is a possible D gene (6 bases). In nucleotides, the CDR3 is TGTGCCAGCAGCTTAGAGGACAGCCACAATGAGCAGTTCTTC. This sequence encodes CASSLEDSHNEQFF.